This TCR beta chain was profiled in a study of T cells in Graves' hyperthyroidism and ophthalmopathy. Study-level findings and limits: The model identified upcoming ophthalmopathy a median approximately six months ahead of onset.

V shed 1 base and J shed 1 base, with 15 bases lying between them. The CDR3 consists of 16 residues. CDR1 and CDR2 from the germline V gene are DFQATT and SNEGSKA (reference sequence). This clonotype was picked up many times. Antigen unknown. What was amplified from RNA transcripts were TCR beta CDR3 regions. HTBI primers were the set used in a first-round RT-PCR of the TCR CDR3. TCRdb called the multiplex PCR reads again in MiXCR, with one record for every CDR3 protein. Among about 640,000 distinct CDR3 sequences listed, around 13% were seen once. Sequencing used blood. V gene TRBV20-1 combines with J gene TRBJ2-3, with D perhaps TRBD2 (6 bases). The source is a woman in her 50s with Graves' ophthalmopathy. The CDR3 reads CSARALAAWGTDTQYF. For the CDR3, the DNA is TGCAGTGCTAGAGCGTTAGCGGCTTGGGGCACAGATACGCAGTATTTT.